A single sample gave rise to the 6 T cell receptor beta chains below, sequenced in a study of breast tumors, draining lymph nodes, adjacent tissues (dated by TCRdb to 2016 to 2017). Library generation was performed with multiplex PCR. The sequencing machine was an Illumina HiSeq 2000. TCRdb applied fastp at Q25 and MiXCR to the public reads, then kept only in-frame beta chains. All rows with the same CDR3 protein become a single entry with the most common DNA and genes. For this sample the table gives approximately 210,000 distinct CDR3 sequences, of which about 34% were detected only once. In total, the top ten clones hold over 1.1% of the sample. Lymph node samples came from the axillary draining lymph nodes of breast cancer patients. Sequencing was performed on axillary lymph node tissue. The receptors were gathered from a female donor with breast cancer. Some clones in this sample may be carry-over from other donors' samples.

The sample holds many counts of this clonotype. V gene TRBV5-1 combines with J gene TRBJ2-1, with 10 bases matching TRBD2. V gave up 1 base and J gave up 12 bases; unmatched junction bases: 7. This CDR3 has 14 amino acids. Germline V gene lookup returns CDR1 SGHRS and CDR2 YFSETQ. The CDR3 DNA follows: TGCGCCAGCAGCTTGACTAGCGGGACGTCTTTGCAGTTCTTC. Translation gives CASSLTSGTSLQFF.

The gene calls are TRBV19 and TRBJ2-1; D remains unclear. Germline-derived CDR1 and CDR2 are LNHDA and SQIVND (reference sequence). Trimming stripped 3 bases from V and 1 base from J, with 7 bases between. This CDR3 contains 14 residues. The CDR3 nucleotides are TGTGCCAGTAGTATGGGGTTATCCTACAATGAGCAGTTCTTC. This gives the protein CASSMGLSYNEQFF. Looking up the rest from reference TRBV19 and TRBJ2-1 gives the full variable domain: DGGITQSPKYLFRKEGQNVTLSCEQNLNHDAMYWYRQDPGQGLRLIYYSQIVNDFQKGDIAEGYSVSREKKESFPLTVTSAQKNPTAFYLCASSMGLSYNEQFFGPGTRLTVL.

About this clonotype: Without the conserved terminal phenylalanine or tryptophan, this CDR3 likely stems from a read error. The J gene is TRBJ2-1, the V gene TRBV7-2; 7 nucleotides agree with TRBD2. The CDR3 is 14 amino acids. Per the germline V gene, CDR1 is SGHTA and CDR2 is FQGNSA. CDR3 in DNA: TGTGCCGGCAGCCAACGGGCGGGAGTAGGTGAGCAGTTCCTC. Translating gives CAGSQRAGVGEQFL.

The V gene is TRBV4-2, the J gene TRBJ2-7, with TRBD2 matching over 11 bases. This CDR3 contains 16 residues. The V gene's germline CDR1 is LGHNA and CDR2 YNFKEQ. V was pared by 4 bases and J by 0 bases, with 5 bases of the junction left unmatched. The CDR3 protein is CASSPAGTSGSYEQYF. DNA for the CDR3: TGTGCCAGCAGCCCTGCCGGGACTAGCGGCTCCTACGAGCAGTACTTC.

In its sample, this clonotype was seen many times. V usage is TRBV20-1 and J usage is TRBJ2-7; 16 bases map to TRBD2. The CDR3 sequence is 19 residues long. Trimming at V came to 2 bases and at J to 0 bases, leaving 10 bases not matched to a gene. CDR1 and CDR2 (germline): DFQATT, SNEGSKA (reference sequence). The CDR3: CSARPPPGLAGGSSYEQYF. The CDR3 DNA follows: TGCAGTGCTAGACCACCCCCGGGACTAGCGGGAGGGAGCTCCTACGAGCAGTACTTC.

The chain joins TRBV9 to TRBJ1-2; possible D gene TRBD1, 5 bases. Germline CDR1 and CDR2: SGDLS and YYNGEE. The CDR3 is made up of 12 amino acids. The germline V and J ends were trimmed by 0 bases and 7 bases, with 7 bases remaining between them. The CDR3 DNA sequence: TGTGCCAGCAGCGTAGAAAGGGGTGGCTACACCTTC. It yields the protein CASSVERGGYTF. Variable domain in full (rest from reference TRBV9 and TRBJ1-2): DSGVTQTPKHLITATGQRVTLRCSPRSGDLSVYWYQQSLDQGLQFLIQYYNGEERAKGNILERFSAQQFPDLHSELNLSSLELGDSALYFCASSVERGGYTFGSGTRLTVV.